This T cell receptor beta chain was profiled in a study of blood T cell repertoires in COVID-19 (TCRdb year 2020). About the study as a whole: Samples from collaborators originated in the United States, Italy and Spain and spanned both the acute and convalescent phases of COVID-19. The samples were drawn from two sources: the first 160 participants of the ongoing ImmuneRACE study, and 950 to 1,500 subjects contributed by 6 global collaborators. Nearly every sample came with metadata listing a de-identified subject ID, COVID-19 status, age in years and sex. Where available, HLA class I and class II types were obtained from metadata supplied by the sample provider rather than from assay-based typing. The prospective study material was composed of cDNA or gDNA derived from T cells, B-cell-depleted T cells, or PBMCs. The repertoires were released in a freely available public database intended as a resource for research on the immune response to SARS-CoV-2. Subjects who had been exposed to COVID-19, were actively infected with it, or had recovered from it provided the deeply sampled blood TCRbeta repertoires that made up the dataset.

The immunoSEQ Assay, a bias-controlled multiplex PCR, was used to amplify TCRbeta CDR3 regions from genomic DNA. Per the original workflow: The number of nucleated cells in each sample was estimated from the amplification of reference gene primers within the assay. To quantify the absolute abundance of each unique TCRbeta CDR3 rearrangement, sequence reads were collapsed and filtered. For each sample, productive Simpson clonality was calculated by taking the square root of Simpson's diversity index across productive rearrangements. TCRdb's version of the immuneACCESS table is confined to in-frame rearrangements and falls short of the full clone set. An unresolved V gene accounts for under half of the shortfall where checked; the remainder is of unknown origin. The DNA gave D and trimming, while V, J and clone size come from that table. The sample profile shows about 310,000 clones; 80% to 90% of them were found once. The ten largest account for 1% of the sample.

Overall study outcomes, separate from this receptor: Clinical and demographic metadata were provided uncurated, with the amount varying by source and participant.

Comments on this clone: Its antigen target is currently unknown. There are no base qualities to consult, and no much larger clone falls within one base.

V lost 6 bases and J lost 5 bases; the stretch between them is 16 bases long. Per the germline V gene, MDHEN is the CDR1 and SYDVKM is the CDR2. The cysteine opens and the phenylalanine closes a CDR3 of 14 amino acids. Only the CDR3 region is kept as DNA, spanning 42 bases read in frame from base 1. The collaborating institutions used their own protocols to collect whole blood in K2EDTA tubes. Collaborator samples were shipped for TCRbeta analysis as frozen whole blood, isolated PBMCs, or DNA extracted from either sample type. The specimen was peripheral blood. The chain is made from TRBV28 and TRBJ1-2; no D gene call is confident. The sequence was obtained from a middle-aged man with active or convalescent COVID-19. The CDR3 sequence is CASSLRPPFYGYTF. DNA sequence: TGTGCCAGCAGCCTCAGGCCCCCCTTTTATGGCTACACCTTC.